This is a list of T cell receptor beta chains from one sample in a study of T cells after yellow fever vaccination. TCRdb re-analysed the 5' RACE reads in MiXCR, keeping a single row per CDR3 protein. The table includes around 31,000 distinct CDR3 sequences, 10% to 13% detected once. Specimen: PBMCs, either bulk or a sorted T-cell subset (CD4+, CD8+, memory, or dextramer-sorted; not recorded which), collected less than 16 days after the first yellow fever vaccination. These receptors came from a man younger than 35 who received the YFV17D yellow fever vaccine. CDR3s include the opening cysteine and the closing phenylalanine or tryptophan. A D gene is named only where the DNA matches it firmly. Clone size is given for some rows only: seen once, a few or many times, or a class if the clone is expanded.

many	TRBD1	TRBV12-3/TRBV12-4	TRBJ2-7	TGTGCCAGCAGTCCTACGGGACAGGGGGCCTACGAGCAGTACTTC	CASSPTGQGAYEQYF
many	NA	TRBV12-3/TRBV12-4	TRBJ1-5	TGTGCCAGCAGTTTAGGCAGATGGGACCCCCAGCATTTT	CASSLGRWDPQHF
many	TRBD2	TRBV6-5	TRBJ2-2	TGTGCCAGCAGGGGGGGGGCGAACACCGGGGAGCTGTTTTTT	CASRGGANTGELFF
many	NA	TRBV12-3/TRBV12-4	TRBJ2-2	TGTGCCAGCAGTCCCCGGTTTGGGGCGGACACCGGGGAGCTGTTTTTT	CASSPRFGADTGELFF
many	NA	TRBV12-3/TRBV12-4	TRBJ1-4	TGTGCCAGCAGGTGGACAGTTAATGAAAAACTGTTTTTT	CASRWTVNEKLFF
many	NA	TRBV6-4	TRBJ1-2	TGTGCCAGCAGTGCTCGGTATGAGGTCGTGGACGGACAGAACTATGGCTACACCTTC	CASSARYEVVDGQNYGYTF
many	NA	TRBV4-1	TRBJ1-5	TGCGCCAGCAGCCAAGATACCCCTCAGCCCCAGCATTTT	CASSQDTPQPQHF
many	TRBD1	TRBV20-1	TRBJ1-6	TGCAGTGCTATGCGGGACAGCTCCTATAATTCACCCCTCCACTTT	CSAMRDSSYNSPLHF
many	NA	TRBV24-1	TRBJ2-3	TGTGCCACCAGTGATCAGGAGACCACAGATACGCAGTATTTT	CATSDQETTDTQYF
many	NA	TRBV2	TRBJ1-1	TGTGCCAGCACCACAGGCTACACTGAAGCTTTCTTT	CASTTGYTEAFF
many	NA	TRBV6-5	TRBJ2-1	TGTGCCAGCAGTTACTCGATTACGGGGGTTGAGCAGTTCTTC	CASSYSITGVEQFF
NA	NA	TRBV29-1	TRBJ2-5	TGCAGCGTAACAACCGTGACCCGTTGGCAAGAGACCCAGTACTTC	CSVTTVTRWQETQYF
many	NA	TRBV4-3	TRBJ2-3	TGCGCCAGCAGCCAAGATCGGGCGGGTTATACGCAGTATTTT	CASSQDRAGYTQYF
NA	TRBD1	TRBV30	TRBJ2-7	TGTGCCTGGAGTGCCCTGGCGGCCGGGACAGTCTCCTACGAGCAGTACTTC	CAWSALAAGTVSYEQYF
many	NA	TRBV10-3	TRBJ2-5	TGTGCCATCAGTAACCCTCTGGAGACCCAGTACTTC	CAISNPLETQYF
many	NA	TRBV12-3/TRBV12-4	TRBJ1-6	TGTGCCAGCAGTCCCCCTTTTACACCCCTCCACTTT	CASSPPFTPLHF
many	NA	TRBV12-3/TRBV12-4	TRBJ2-1	TGTGCCAGCAGTTTTGGAGCAAGTGTCCTGAATGAGCAGTTCTTC	CASSFGASVLNEQFF
medium-sized	TRBD1	TRBV6-6	TRBJ2-4	TGTGCCAGTGACAGGGGGCTCCTAGGGAACATTCAGTACTTC	CASDRGLLGNIQYF
many	NA	TRBV5-1	TRBJ2-5	TGCGCCAGCAGCTTGACGGGGACCCAGTACTTC	CASSLTGTQYF
many	NA	TRBV18	TRBJ2-3	TGTGCCAGCTCACCACCCGCGGGGGATACGCAGTATTTT	CASSPPAGDTQYF
many	NA	TRBV19	TRBJ2-7	TGTGCCAGTAGTCAACGGGCCGCAGGCGGGCAGTACTTC	CASSQRAAGGQYF
many	NA	TRBV11-2	TRBJ2-3	TGTGCCAGCAGCTTTTCCCGCGATACGCAGTATTTT	CASSFSRDTQYF
NA	NA	TRBV12-3/TRBV12-4	TRBJ1-3	TGTGCCAGCAGTTTCAGACAGGGAAACACCATATATTTT	CASSFRQGNTIYF
many	TRBD1	TRBV15	TRBJ2-3	TGTGCCACCAGCGGCCGGGACAGGGCGAAAGATACGCAGTATTTT	CATSGRDRAKDTQYF
many	NA	TRBV20-1	TRBJ1-2	TGCAGTGCTAGTGAACAGGGTTATTATGGCTACACCTTC	CSASEQGYYGYTF
many	TRBD1	TRBV5-1	TRBJ2-5	TGCGCCAGCAGCTGGACAGGGCCATTACAAGAGACCCAGTACTTC	CASSWTGPLQETQYF
many	NA	TRBV7-7	TRBJ1-3	TGTGCTAGCAGCTCCTCCTCTGGAAACACCATATATTTT	CASSSSSGNTIYF
many	NA	TRBV5-1	TRBJ2-1	TGCGCCAGCAGTAAGGGGTATGGTGATTGGAATGAGCAGTTCTTC	CASSKGYGDWNEQFF
many	TRBD1	TRBV6-5	TRBJ2-7	TGTGCCAGCAGTTACGACGGGACAGGGACCTACGAGCAGTACTTC	CASSYDGTGTYEQYF
many	NA	TRBV5-1	TRBJ1-3	TGCGCCAGCAGCCTGGACGGCTCCTCTGGAAACACCATATATTTT	CASSLDGSSGNTIYF
many	NA	TRBV12-3/TRBV12-4	TRBJ2-2	TGTGCCAGCACCCCGAGCAGGAGGGCCGGGGAGCTGTTTTTT	CASTPSRRAGELFF
many	NA	TRBV7-2	TRBJ2-5	TGTGCCAGCCTGGACGGCCCCTATCCTCAAGAGACCCAGTACTTC	CASLDGPYPQETQYF
many	TRBD1	TRBV7-7	TRBJ2-2	TGTGCCAGCAGCCCAGACGACAGGGGGACCACCGGGAACACCGGGGAGCTGTTTTTT	CASSPDDRGTTGNTGELFF
many	NA	TRBV20-1	TRBJ1-1	TGCAGTGCTAGGTCTAACACTGAAGCTTTCTTT	CSARSNTEAFF
many	TRBD2	TRBV20-1	TRBJ2-6	TGCAGTGCTAGAGTCCCTAGCGGGTTCTCTGGGGCCAACGTCCTGACTTTC	CSARVPSGFSGANVLTF
many	NA	TRBV4-3	TRBJ2-5	TGCGCCAGCAGCCAAGATTTAGAAGAGACCCAGTACTTC	CASSQDLEETQYF